The 16 T cell receptor beta chains in this list originate from one sample, sequenced in a study of T cell responses to AZD1222 COVID-19 vaccine. Some clones are missing from TCRdb's copy, which holds only in-frame ones; the method was immunoSEQ multiplex PCR. The profile shows around 160,000 clones, 94% of them singletons. Here the sequenced sample was peripheral blood, taken on day 0 of AZD1222 vaccination. Source of these receptors: an adult in good health.

CDR3 region: CASQFRGNTIYF. The CDR3 DNA reads as TGTGCCAGCCAATTTCGTGGAAACACCATATATTTT. The chain carries TRBV6-5 and TRBJ1-3; D is unresolved. CDR3 length: 12 amino acids. V was pared by 8 bases and J by 3 bases, with 8 bases between. The V gene's germline CDR1 is MNHEY and CDR2 SVGAGI.

V usage is TRBV30 and J usage is TRBJ1-5, with D perhaps matching TRBD1 (5 bases). Germline V lookup: CDR1 GTSNPN, CDR2 SVGIG (reference sequence). This CDR3 region has 19 residues. V gave up 2 bases and J gave up 3 bases, with 26 bases separating them. CDR3 sequence reads: CAWSPTTWGGFRNNQPQHF. The CDR3 bases are TGTGCCTGGAGTCCCACTACATGGGGGGGGTTCCGTAACAATCAGCCCCAGCATTTT.

The chain combines TRBV7-9 with TRBJ2-7, with a weak D call TRBD2 (5 bases). The CDR3 loop spans 13 amino acids. In germline, CDR1 is SEHNR, CDR2 FQNEAQ (reference sequence). Between the trimmed V and J ends, which lost 5 bases and 0 bases, there was a span of 8 bases. The CDR3 region is CASSEGSSYEQYF. The CDR3 nucleotides are TGTGCCAGCAGCGAAGGGAGCTCCTACGAGCAGTACTTC.

This clone was seen once. This rearrangement joins TRBV18 to TRBJ2-1, with 10 bases that match TRBD2. The V gene's germline CDR1 is KGHSH and CDR2 LQKENI. This CDR3 spans 15 amino acids. V lost 3 bases to trimming and J lost 9 bases; unmatched junction nucleotides: 8. The CDR3 loop reads CASSPASGSTSEQFF. The CDR3 nucleotides are TGTGCCAGCTCACCGGCTAGCGGGAGTACTAGTGAGCAGTTCTTC.

The chain carries TRBV7-9 and TRBJ2-1; D is unresolved. Germline-derived CDR1 and CDR2 are SEHNR and FQNEAQ (reference sequence). Trimming shortened V by 5 bases and J by 5 bases, and 16 bases separated the two germline ends. This CDR3 region has 15 residues. The CDR3 DNA reads as TGTGCCAGCAGCCCCGGGCCCAGATGGGACAATGAGCAGTTCTTC. This gives the protein CASSPGPRWDNEQFF.

J is TRBJ1-5 and V is TRBV18; D is undetermined. Germline-derived CDR1 and CDR2 are KGHSH and LQKENI. The CDR3 length is 15 residues. Deletions cut 3 bases from V and 0 bases from J, with 9 bases between. The CDR3 loop reads CASSPERVSNQPQHF. The CDR3 coding sequence is TGTGCCAGCTCACCGGAGAGGGTTAGCAATCAGCCCCAGCATTTT.

The gene calls are TRBV5-1 and TRBJ2-2, with TRBD1 identical over 7 bases. This CDR3 contains 17 residues. Germline-derived CDR1 and CDR2 are SGHRS and YFSETQ. The J segment lost 5 bases and the V segment lost 2 bases, leaving 12 bases of the junction unmatched. DNA of the CDR3: TGCGCCAGCAGCTTCCAGCCAACAGGGGCTACGACCGGGGAGCTGTTTTTT. As protein: CASSFQPTGATTGELFF.

The V and J genes are TRBV6-2 or TRBV6-3 and TRBJ2-3; 8 nucleotides match TRBD2. V was clipped by 1 base and J by 8 bases; unmatched bases: 17. The CDR3 contains 18 residues. Germline CDR1 is MNHEY and CDR2 is SVGEGT. CDR3 sequence: CASSYLIRTGRAVGTQYF. The CDR3 coding sequence is TGTGCCAGCAGTTACTTAATTCGAACCGGGAGGGCCGTGGGTACGCAGTATTTT.

The rearrangement uses TRBV12-3 or TRBV12-4 and TRBJ2-1, with D perhaps matching TRBD1 (5 bases). This CDR3 spans 13 amino acids. V was cut by 1 base and J by 12 bases, with 13 bases left in between. CDR3 region: CASSLEKAGWQFF. DNA for the CDR3: TGTGCCAGCAGTTTAGAGAAGGCAGGGTGGCAGTTCTTC.

V gene TRBV30 combines with J gene TRBJ1-2; possible D gene TRBD1, 5 bases. CDR3 length: 15 amino acids. The ends were cut back, 6 bases at V and 8 bases at J, with 25 bases in the middle. CDR1 is GTSNPN and CDR2 is SVGIG in the germline V gene (reference sequence). The CDR3 nucleotides are TGTGCCTGCATCAGGGAGACTATCCTGTTGACGGGCTACACCTTC. Protein: CACIRETILLTGYTF.

The chain recombines TRBV29-1 with TRBJ2-3; D is possibly TRBD1 (5 bases). V lost 3 bases, J lost 5 bases, and 9 bases lay in between. In germline, CDR1 is SQVTM, CDR2 ANQGSEA. The CDR3 sequence is 12 residues long. The CDR3 DNA reads TGCAGCGTTGACCAGGGTCAAGATACGCAGTATTTT. It codes for CSVDQGQDTQYF.

The gene calls are TRBV19 and TRBJ1-4; no clear D. V gave up 5 bases and J gave up 8 bases, with 18 bases separating them. CDR3 length equals 15 residues. In germline, CDR1 is LNHDA, CDR2 SQIVND (reference sequence). In DNA, the CDR3 is TGTGCCAGTAGTCGGACCCCGCTGGTCACGGAAAAACTGTTTTTT. Translating it yields CASSRTPLVTEKLFF.

The J gene is TRBJ1-5, the V gene TRBV28; D not resolved. Between the trimmed V and J ends, which lost 3 bases and 7 bases, there was a span of 13 bases. Germline V gene sequence: CDR1 MDHEN, CDR2 SYDVKM. CDR3 size: 14 residues. The CDR3 DNA reads TGTGCCAGCAGTTTCTCTGAGGAGATCCAGCCCCAGCATTTT. Encoded protein: CASSFSEEIQPQHF.

The J gene is TRBJ2-1, the V gene TRBV28; D possibly matches TRBD1 or TRBD2 (6 bases each). CDR3 length: 15 amino acids. The V end lost 2 bases, the J end lost 7 bases, and 15 bases lay between the germline ends. Germline CDR1 MDHEN, CDR2 SYDVKM. This CDR3 reads CASSLTGTGRNEQFF. For the CDR3, the DNA is TGTGCCAGCAGTTTAACGGGCACAGGGAGGAATGAGCAGTTCTTC.

The chain combines TRBV7-8 with TRBJ2-7; unclear D gene. The germline V gene encodes CDR1 SGHVS and CDR2 FQNEAQ. The V end was cut by 5 bases, the J end by 3 bases, with 11 bases between. The CDR3 has 13 amino acids. For the CDR3, the DNA is TGTGCCAGCAGCCAGCTTAGAGTCTACGAGCAGTACTTC. Encoded protein: CASSQLRVYEQYF.

The chain is built from TRBV11-2 and TRBJ2-1, with D possibly being TRBD1 or TRBD2 (5 bases each). The germline V and J ends were trimmed by 11 bases and 7 bases, with 18 bases remaining between them. Germline V gene lookup returns CDR1 SGHAT and CDR2 FQNNGV. The CDR3 consists of 13 residues. The CDR3 DNA sequence: TGTGCCGAAGGTGGGGGAGTAAAAAATGAGCAGTTCTTC. As protein: CAEGGGVKNEQFF.